This T cell receptor (beta chain) derives from a study of CD8 T cells in Susac syndrome. About the research overall: Of the sequenced Susac syndrome patients, six had active disease and fewer than 10 were in remission. When blood was drawn, patients with Susac syndrome were on intravenous immunoglobulin alone, on corticosteroids, or therapy-naive.

V was clipped by 5 bases and J by 14 bases, with 4 bases between them. This CDR3 contains 9 residues. Germline V CDR1 and CDR2: SGHVS, FNYEAQ. A quantity of about 0.5 to 1 ug RNA underwent reverse transcription using random hexamers. TCRdb recomputed calls from the immunoSEQ multiplex PCR reads with MiXCR, one row per CDR3 protein. In the table there are 80,000 to 95,000 distinct CDR3 sequences, around 94% of which are singletons. This TCR was sampled from a human donor with Susac syndrome. The specimen sequenced was CD8+ T cells from PBMCs. The rearrangement uses TRBV7-6 and TRBJ2-6, with D unclear. The CDR3 DNA is TGTGCCAGCAGCCAACTCCTGACTTTC. This translates into CASSQLLTF.